The rows below give T cell receptor beta chains drawn from one sample of a study of blood T cell repertoires in COVID-19. Produced via immunoSEQ multiplex PCR; TCRdb's table is partial and in-frame only. The data contain 150,000 to 200,000 clones, 74% of them singletons. Sequencing input: peripheral blood. The source is a woman older than 75 with acute or convalescent COVID-19. CDR3s leave out the opening cysteine and the closing phenylalanine or tryptophan. Rows give clone size only sometimes, using once, few, many, or a class for an expanded clone.

clone_size j_call v_call cdr3_aa
. TRBJ2-3 TRBV27 ASSLGSGSSYTQY
many TRBJ1-4 TRBV7-9 ASSPGLSGEEKLF
. TRBJ1-2 TRBV5-1 ASSLVPGGGGYT
. TRBJ1-1 TRBV5-6 ASSLLGQRNTEAF
few TRBJ2-1 TRBV29-1 SAGLAGGRGLSVNEQF
. TRBJ2-7 TRBV28 ASSFPGLAGPVVHEQY
. TRBJ1-5 TRBV6-6 ASSSHLYNQPQH
. TRBJ1-1 TRBV2 ASSKEQGINTEAF
. TRBJ2-7 TRBV19 ASSIEGQTYEQY
. TRBJ1-1 TRBV27 ASGRGVVNTEAF
. TRBJ2-1 TRBV3-1/TRBV3-2 ASSTQIAAFYNEQF
. TRBJ2-7 TRBV27 ASSLAGGGLEQY
once TRBJ1-2 TRBV9 ASSPRYTDYGYT
. TRBJ2-7 TRBV28 ASSFFVARSYEQY
. TRBJ1-5 TRBV27 ASSPGAGEGSNQPQH
. TRBJ2-3 TRBV7-2 ASSSALAGGPDTQY
. TRBJ2-7 TRBV10-3 AISLGHEQY
. TRBJ1-2 TRBV9 ASSTQGPYGYT
. TRBJ2-3 TRBV12-3/TRBV12-4 ASSPDRGTQY
. TRBJ1-2 TRBV10-1 ASSDRQDNYGYT
. TRBJ2-2 TRBV7-3 ASSWGPQPTGELF
once TRBJ2-4 TRBV28 ASKLAGTPSSEY
. TRBJ2-2 TRBV11-2 ASSFLENTGELF
. TRBJ1-5 TRBV27 ASSLYSPPNQPQH
. TRBJ2-1 TRBV10-3 AISGSGRGYNEQF
. TRBJ2-3 TRBV9 ASSVIGSGTDTQY
. TRBJ1-1 TRBV6-2/TRBV6-3 ASSYSKSFDTHTEAF
. TRBJ1-1 TRBV30 AFTGGYTEAF
. TRBJ1-2 TRBV5-6 ASSFNPGQSYGYT
. TRBJ2-5 TRBV7-8 ASSSYETQY
. TRBJ2-7 TRBV19 ASSLGLAGDLHEQY
. TRBJ2-5 TRBV24-1 ATREGGLAGDGGTQY
few TRBJ2-7 TRBV7-9 ASSPPWRVSGRPDEQY
. TRBJ2-4 TRBV5-8 ASSFRQPKNIQY
. TRBJ2-1 TRBV5-1 ASSSRGLAGDSYNEQF
. TRBJ1-4 TRBV28 ASIGGSTEKLF
. TRBJ2-7 TRBV24-1 ATSEAGTGSYEQY
. TRBJ2-5 TRBV5-4 ASRPGTSGGETQY
once TRBJ1-6 TRBV5-4 ASSLTGAGSPLH
. TRBJ2-7 TRBV5-1 ASSLDNEQY
. TRBJ2-2 TRBV2 ASTPLRGPGELF
few TRBJ1-2 TRBV6-1 ASSEDSANYGYT
. TRBJ2-7 TRBV15 ATSRDPWDRVSYEQY
. TRBJ1-1 TRBV28 ASSSPAGAGVGDTEAF
. TRBJ2-5 TRBV18 ASSQDYQETQY
. TRBJ2-1 TRBV7-6 ASSFQPPSRGSSYNEQF
. TRBJ2-1 TRBV18 ASSPPVPLRNEQF